This is a list of T cell receptor beta chains from one sample in a study of T cells in Graves' hyperthyroidism and ophthalmopathy. A single record per CDR3 protein comes from TCRdb applying MiXCR to the multiplex PCR reads. Of about 530,000 distinct CDR3 sequences listed, more than 15% are singletons. Source material: blood. The source of these receptors is a woman aged 18-29 years with Graves' ophthalmopathy. Each CDR3 is given with its conserved first and last residue. Each record gives: J gene, V gene, clone size, D gene, CDR3 protein, CDR3 DNA. D genes are given only for firm matches. Rows give clone size only sometimes, using once, few, many, or a class for an expanded clone.

J: TRBJ2-1
V: TRBV27
size: .
D: TRBD2
CDR3: CASSSLAAGVLDEQFF
DNA: TGTGCCAGCAGTAGCCTTGCAGCGGGAGTGCTTGATGAGCAGTTCTTC

J: TRBJ2-7
V: TRBV7-8
size: few
D: .
CDR3: CASSLTQGRGSGQYF
DNA: TGTGCCAGCAGCTTAACTCAGGGGCGGGGTTCTGGGCAGTACTTC

J: TRBJ2-5
V: TRBV9
size: few
D: TRBD2
CDR3: CASSVGLAGGPETQYF
DNA: TGTGCCAGCAGCGTAGGTCTAGCGGGAGGGCCAGAGACCCAGTACTTC

J: TRBJ2-1
V: TRBV20-1
size: many
D: .
CDR3: CSARLAPSSYNEQFF
DNA: TGCAGTGCTAGACTGGCTCCTAGCTCCTACAATGAGCAGTTCTTC

J: TRBJ1-1
V: TRBV9
size: many
D: .
CDR3: CASSVDPGVNTEAFF
DNA: TGTGCCAGCAGCGTAGATCCGGGAGTGAACACTGAAGCTTTCTTT

J: TRBJ2-1
V: TRBV7-9
size: few
D: TRBD2
CDR3: CASSLGGAQALAGGRDEQFF
DNA: TGTGCCAGCAGCTTAGGTGGGGCCCAGGCGCTAGCGGGGGGGCGAGATGAGCAGTTCTTC

J: TRBJ2-3
V: TRBV11-2
size: many
D: .
CDR3: CASSSTLTQYF
DNA: TGTGCCAGCAGCTCGACCCTTACGCAGTATTTT

J: TRBJ2-5
V: TRBV5-6
size: many
D: TRBD2
CDR3: CASSSLAGKETQYF
DNA: TGTGCCAGCAGCTCCCTAGCGGGAAAAGAGACCCAGTACTTC

J: TRBJ1-5
V: TRBV6-1
size: .
D: .
CDR3: CASSEGPDQPQHF
DNA: TGTGCCAGCAGTGAAGGACCGGATCAGCCCCAGCATTTT

J: TRBJ2-3
V: TRBV6-1
size: many
D: .
CDR3: CASSPGPDTDTQYF
DNA: TGTGCCAGCAGTCCGGGGCCGGACACAGATACGCAGTATTTT

J: TRBJ2-7
V: TRBV18
size: .
D: TRBD1
CDR3: CASSSWDSQYEQYF
DNA: TGTGCCAGCTCATCCTGGGACAGCCAGTACGAGCAGTACTTC

J: TRBJ2-7
V: TRBV7-2
size: many
D: .
CDR3: CASSLASHGITYEQYF
DNA: TGTGCCAGCAGCTTAGCTTCCCATGGTATCACCTACGAGCAGTACTTC

J: TRBJ1-1
V: TRBV7-2
size: many
D: .
CDR3: CASSLLDTNTEAFF
DNA: TGTGCCAGCAGCTTATTGGACACGAACACTGAAGCTTTCTTT

J: TRBJ2-7
V: TRBV28
size: many
D: TRBD2
CDR3: CASSPSGGRAYEQYF
DNA: TGTGCCAGCAGTCCTAGCGGGGGGAGAGCCTACGAGCAGTACTTC

J: TRBJ1-4
V: TRBV30
size: few
D: TRBD1
CDR3: CAWSGDSQNEKLFF
DNA: TGTGCCTGGAGTGGGGACAGCCAAAATGAAAAACTGTTTTTT

J: TRBJ1-1
V: TRBV27
size: many
D: .
CDR3: CASSPRGERGNTEAFF
DNA: TGTGCCAGCAGCCCAAGAGGAGAGAGGGGGAACACTGAAGCTTTCTTT

J: TRBJ2-5
V: TRBV9
size: .
D: .
CDR3: CASSVGGARETQYF
DNA: TGTGCCAGCAGCGTAGGCGGGGCTCGTGAGACCCAGTACTTC

J: TRBJ1-2
V: TRBV29-1
size: .
D: .
CDR3: CSVEGIPGNRLLYGYTF
DNA: TGCAGCGTTGAGGGGATACCAGGGAATCGGTTACTCTATGGCTACACCTTC

J: TRBJ1-5
V: TRBV19
size: few
D: .
CDR3: CASSRRLPGNNQPQHF
DNA: TGTGCCAGTAGCCGAAGGCTGCCAGGGAACAATCAGCCCCAGCATTTT

J: TRBJ1-5
V: TRBV27
size: few
D: .
CDR3: CASSFRVGHQPQHF
DNA: TGTGCCAGCAGTTTCAGGGTCGGTCATCAGCCCCAGCATTTT

J: TRBJ1-1
V: TRBV5-1
size: many
D: TRBD1
CDR3: CASSLDRGSTEAFF
DNA: TGCGCCAGCAGCCTCGACAGGGGCAGCACTGAAGCTTTCTTT

J: TRBJ2-7
V: TRBV20-1
size: .
D: .
CDR3: CSARGGRGRSYEQYF
DNA: TGCAGTGCCCGAGGGGGTCGGGGGAGGTCCTACGAGCAGTACTTC

J: TRBJ2-1
V: TRBV5-6
size: .
D: .
CDR3: CASSLLTYEQFF
DNA: TGTGCCAGCAGCTTGCTCACCTATGAGCAGTTCTTC

J: TRBJ2-1
V: TRBV28
size: many
D: .
CDR3: CASSNRDFNNEQFF
DNA: TGTGCCAGCTCCAACCGGGACTTTAACAATGAGCAGTTCTTC

J: TRBJ2-7
V: TRBV7-8
size: many
D: .
CDR3: CASSASGGPSYEQYF
DNA: TGTGCCAGCAGCGCAAGTGGGGGCCCCTCCTACGAGCAGTACTTC

J: TRBJ1-2
V: TRBV3-1
size: many
D: .
CDR3: CASSLLDGANYGYTF
DNA: TGTGCCAGCAGCCTTTTGGACGGAGCTAACTATGGCTACACCTTC

J: TRBJ2-7
V: TRBV7-3
size: few
D: .
CDR3: CASSFTDPELTLPYEQYF
DNA: TGTGCCAGCAGCTTCACCGACCCTGAACTGACCTTACCCTACGAGCAGTACTTC

J: TRBJ1-2
V: TRBV3-1
size: few
D: TRBD1
CDR3: CASSQGHRGGYTF
DNA: TGTGCCAGCAGCCAAGGACACAGGGGCGGCTACACCTTC

J: TRBJ1-5
V: TRBV9
size: .
D: .
CDR3: CASNLEGLGNQPQHF
DNA: TGTGCCAGCAACTTGGAGGGGCTTGGCAATCAGCCCCAGCATTTT

J: TRBJ2-7
V: TRBV20-1
size: few
D: TRBD2
CDR3: CSARPIAGQGYEQYF
DNA: TGCAGTGCTAGGCCGATAGCGGGTCAGGGCTACGAGCAGTACTTC

J: TRBJ1-1
V: TRBV28
size: many
D: .
CDR3: CASSFREGGEAFF
DNA: TGTGCCAGCAGTTTCCGGGAGGGTGGTGAAGCTTTCTTT

J: TRBJ1-5
V: TRBV20-1
size: .
D: .
CDR3: CSASETADQPQHF
DNA: TGCAGTGCTAGTGAGACAGCGGATCAGCCCCAGCATTTT

J: TRBJ1-4
V: TRBV12-3/TRBV12-4
size: .
D: .
CDR3: CASSSHRQAGNEKLFF
DNA: TGTGCCAGCAGTTCCCACCGGCAGGCCGGTAATGAAAAACTGTTTTTT

J: TRBJ1-4
V: TRBV2
size: .
D: .
CDR3: CASKRGQLNEKLFF
DNA: TGTGCCAGCAAGCGCGGGCAGCTAAATGAAAAACTGTTTTTT

J: TRBJ2-3
V: TRBV7-2
size: .
D: .
CDR3: CASSVPGQSTDTQYF
DNA: TGTGCCAGCAGCGTCCCCGGACAGAGCACAGATACGCAGTATTTT

J: TRBJ1-1
V: TRBV6-5
size: few
D: .
CDR3: CASSYPTWTDLNTEAFF
DNA: TGTGCCAGCAGTTACCCCACCTGGACAGACCTGAACACTGAAGCTTTCTTT

J: TRBJ1-5
V: TRBV27
size: many
D: TRBD1
CDR3: CASSARTGRGNQPQHF
DNA: TGTGCCAGCAGTGCTCGGACAGGGCGGGGCAATCAGCCCCAGCATTTT

J: TRBJ1-1
V: TRBV4-1
size: .
D: .
CDR3: CASSRDRRQGDTEAFF
DNA: TGCGCCAGCAGCCGTGACAGGAGGCAAGGGGACACTGAAGCTTTCTTT

J: TRBJ1-2
V: TRBV7-9
size: many
D: TRBD1
CDR3: CASSLLDRVGYTF
DNA: TGTGCCAGCAGCCTCCTAGACAGGGTTGGCTACACCTTC

J: TRBJ1-2
V: TRBV10-3
size: many
D: .
CDR3: CAIRSLRTSPGYTF
DNA: TGTGCCATCAGGTCTTTGAGGACCTCTCCTGGCTACACCTTC

J: TRBJ1-1
V: TRBV6-2/TRBV6-3
size: .
D: TRBD1
CDR3: CASSSETGVGAEAFF
DNA: TGTGCCAGCAGTTCCGAGACAGGGGTGGGGGCTGAAGCTTTCTTT

J: TRBJ1-2
V: TRBV6-1
size: .
D: TRBD1
CDR3: CASSPGQLVNYGYTF
DNA: TGTGCCAGCAGCCCGGGACAGCTAGTTAACTATGGCTACACCTTC

J: TRBJ2-6
V: TRBV11-3
size: many
D: .
CDR3: CASSAGLGGANVLTF
DNA: TGTGCCAGCAGCGCTGGACTGGGAGGGGCCAACGTCCTGACTTTC

J: TRBJ2-3
V: TRBV27
size: many
D: TRBD2
CDR3: CASSLYSGGLTTDTQYF
DNA: TGTGCCAGCAGCTTATATAGCGGGGGGCTTACCACAGATACGCAGTATTTT

J: TRBJ2-7
V: TRBV12-3/TRBV12-4
size: many
D: TRBD1
CDR3: CASRVTGEVYEQYF
DNA: TGTGCCAGCAGGGTGACAGGGGAGGTCTACGAGCAGTACTTC

J: TRBJ2-1
V: TRBV6-1
size: .
D: TRBD2
CDR3: CASKRNSGGLDEQFF
DNA: TGTGCCAGCAAGCGGAATAGCGGGGGGCTCGATGAGCAGTTCTTC

J: TRBJ2-3
V: TRBV7-8
size: many
D: .
CDR3: CASSPPPAASTDTQYF
DNA: TGTGCCAGCAGCCCCCCCCCCGCGGCTAGCACAGATACGCAGTATTTT

J: TRBJ2-7
V: TRBV5-1
size: .
D: TRBD2
CDR3: CASSLSGRAGGDNEQYF
DNA: TGCGCCAGCAGCTTGAGCGGGAGGGCCGGCGGGGATAACGAGCAGTACTTC

J: TRBJ2-5
V: TRBV5-1
size: .
D: TRBD1
CDR3: CASSSQGARGETQYF
DNA: TGCGCCAGCAGCTCTCAGGGGGCTCGGGGAGAGACCCAGTACTTC

J: TRBJ1-6
V: TRBV30
size: many
D: .
CDR3: CACLVIYNSPLHF
DNA: TGTGCCTGTTTGGTCATCTATAATTCACCCCTCCACTTT

J: TRBJ2-5
V: TRBV12-3/TRBV12-4
size: many
D: TRBD2
CDR3: CASRPAAGGQTQYF
DNA: TGTGCCAGCAGGCCCGCGGCGGGAGGTCAGACCCAGTACTTC

J: TRBJ1-2
V: TRBV6-2/TRBV6-3
size: few
D: .
CDR3: CASSSPGGVNYGYTF
DNA: TGTGCCAGCAGTAGCCCGGGGGGCGTCAACTATGGCTACACCTTC

J: TRBJ2-1
V: TRBV19
size: few
D: TRBD1
CDR3: CASSLQGARNEQFF
DNA: TGTGCCAGTAGTTTACAGGGGGCGCGCAATGAGCAGTTCTTC

J: TRBJ2-3
V: TRBV2
size: many
D: .
CDR3: CASSPDSAGPSTDTQYF
DNA: TGTGCCAGCAGCCCGGACTCGGCTGGTCCTAGCACAGATACGCAGTATTTT

J: TRBJ1-2
V: TRBV3-1
size: .
D: .
CDR3: CASSQTGYGYTF
DNA: TGTGCCAGCAGCCAGACAGGCTATGGCTACACCTTC

J: TRBJ2-7
V: TRBV12-3/TRBV12-4
size: many
D: TRBD1
CDR3: CASSPQDRGSYEQYF
DNA: TGTGCCAGCAGTCCCCAGGACAGGGGAAGCTACGAGCAGTACTTC

J: TRBJ1-1
V: TRBV6-1
size: few
D: .
CDR3: CASRAGTLEAFF
DNA: TGTGCCAGCAGGGCCGGCACTCTTGAAGCTTTCTTT

J: TRBJ2-7
V: TRBV12-3/TRBV12-4
size: few
D: .
CDR3: CASSGLLYEQYF
DNA: TGTGCCAGCAGCGGACTACTCTACGAGCAGTACTTC

J: TRBJ1-4
V: TRBV7-9
size: many
D: .
CDR3: CASSLDAGENEKLFF
DNA: TGTGCCAGCAGCTTAGATGCGGGCGAGAATGAAAAACTGTTTTTT